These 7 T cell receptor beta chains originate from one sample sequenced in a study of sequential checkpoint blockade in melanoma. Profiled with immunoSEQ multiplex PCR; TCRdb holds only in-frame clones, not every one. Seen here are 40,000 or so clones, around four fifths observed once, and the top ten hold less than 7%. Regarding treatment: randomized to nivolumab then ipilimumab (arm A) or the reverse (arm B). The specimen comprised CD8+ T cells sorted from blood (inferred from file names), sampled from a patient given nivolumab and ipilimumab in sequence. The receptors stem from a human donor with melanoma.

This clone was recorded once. CDR3 in DNA: TGTGCCAGCAGCCATGACAGGGAAGAGAGTCAGCCCCAGCATTTT. It translates to CASSHDREESQPQHF. The chain recombines TRBV6-6 with TRBJ1-5, with TRBD1 identical over 7 bases. The CDR3 length is 15 residues. Trimming removed 6 bases from V and 6 bases from J; junction bases left unmatched: 11. CDR1 and CDR2 (germline): MNHNY, SVGAGI (reference sequence).

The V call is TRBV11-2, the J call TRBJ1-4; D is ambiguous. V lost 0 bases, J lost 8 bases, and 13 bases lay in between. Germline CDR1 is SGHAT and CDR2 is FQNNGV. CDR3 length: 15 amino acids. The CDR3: CASSLDLEAKEKLFF. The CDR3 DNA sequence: TGTGCCAGCAGCTTAGATCTGGAGGCGAAAGAAAAACTGTTTTTT.

This CDR3 reads CSSQGVFGELFF. The CDR3 DNA sequence: TGCAGCTCCCAAGGGGTCTTCGGGGAGCTGTTTTTT. This rearrangement joins TRBV29-1 to TRBJ2-2; D is perhaps TRBD1 (5 bases). CDR1 is SQVTM, CDR2 ANQGSEA, per germline. Trimming shortened V by 8 bases and J by 7 bases, and 14 bases separated the two germline ends. The CDR3 is 12 residues long.

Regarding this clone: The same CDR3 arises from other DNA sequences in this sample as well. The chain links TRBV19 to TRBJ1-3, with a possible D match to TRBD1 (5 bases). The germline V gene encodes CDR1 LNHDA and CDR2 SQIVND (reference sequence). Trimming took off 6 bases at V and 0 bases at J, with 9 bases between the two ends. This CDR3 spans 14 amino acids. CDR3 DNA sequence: TGTGCCAGTAGAGACAGCTACTCTGGAAACACCATATATTTT. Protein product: CASRDSYSGNTIYF.

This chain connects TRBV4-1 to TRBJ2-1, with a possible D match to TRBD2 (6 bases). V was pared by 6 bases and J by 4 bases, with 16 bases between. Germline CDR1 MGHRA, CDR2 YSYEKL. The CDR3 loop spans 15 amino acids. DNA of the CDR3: TGCGCCAGCAGACACATAGCGGAGGGTTACAATGAGCAGTTCTTC. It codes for CASRHIAEGYNEQFF.

The CDR3: CASSITGVGSPLHF. The CDR3 DNA is TGTGCCAGCAGTATAACAGGAGTCGGTTCCCCCCTCCACTTT. The gene calls are TRBV27 and TRBJ1-6; weak D call: TRBD1 (5 bases). The length of the CDR3 is 14 residues. Germline V gives CDR1 MNHEY, CDR2 SMNVEV (reference sequence). V was shortened by 5 bases and J by 13 bases, with 18 bases between the two germline ends.

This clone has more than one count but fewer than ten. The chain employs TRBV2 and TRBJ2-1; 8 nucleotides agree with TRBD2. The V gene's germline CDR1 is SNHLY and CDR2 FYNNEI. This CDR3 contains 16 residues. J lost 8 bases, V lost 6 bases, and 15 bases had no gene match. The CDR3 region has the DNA TGTGCCAGCAGGGAGCTACGGGAGGGAGGCAAGGATGAGCAGTTCTTC. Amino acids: CASRELREGGKDEQFF.